The 11 T cell receptor beta chains below all came from one sample that was sequenced in a study of T cells in Graves' hyperthyroidism and ophthalmopathy. RNA transcripts gave rise to amplified TCR beta CDR3 regions. The TCR CDR3 first-round RT-PCR relied on the HTBI primer set. MiXCR, run by TCRdb on the multiplex PCR reads, gives a single entry per CDR3 protein. The profile shows approximately 320,000 distinct CDR3 sequences, roughly 15% of them singletons. The sample was blood. These receptors all come from a man between 25 and 39 years old with Graves' hyperthyroidism.

In this sample, this clonotype turned up many times. This chain links TRBV5-1 with TRBJ2-3; weak D call: TRBD2 (6 bases). V lost 9 bases, J lost 0 bases, and 20 bases lay in between. Germline values: CDR1 SGHRS, CDR2 YFSETQ. The CDR3 has 16 amino acids. This CDR3 is CATVSTERVSTDTQYF. CDR3 bases: TGCGCCACCGTGTCCACGGAGCGGGTTAGCACAGATACGCAGTATTTT.

There are a few counts of this clonotype. The chain has TRBV29-1 and TRBJ2-1; D ambiguous. CDR1 is SQVTM, CDR2 ANQGSEA, per germline. V was clipped by 7 bases and J by 10 bases, with 20 bases between them. The CDR3 covers 13 residues. The chain's CDR3 is CSAFAGPLVEQFF. CDR3 in DNA: TGCAGCGCATTTGCCGGTCCTCTGGTGGAGCAGTTCTTC.

The V and J genes are TRBV3-1 and TRBJ2-1; 10 bases align to TRBD2. Germline V CDR1 and CDR2: LGHDT, YNNKEL (reference sequence). Trimming took 0 bases from V and 15 from J; bases not matched to a gene: 8. CDR3 size: 14 residues. The CDR3: CASSQDFSGRALFF. The DNA for the CDR3 is TGTGCCAGCAGCCAAGATTTCAGCGGGAGGGCCCTGTTCTTC.

This sequence joins TRBV14 and TRBJ2-7; TRBD2 might be the D (6 bases). CDR3 length equals 16 residues. CDR1 is SGHDN and CDR2 is FVKESK in the germline V gene. Between the trimmed V and J ends, which lost 0 bases and 0 bases, there was a span of 12 bases. The CDR3 sequence: CASSQDGGDPSYEQYF. The CDR3 nucleotides read TGTGCCAGCAGCCAAGATGGCGGGGATCCCTCCTACGAGCAGTACTTC.

The sample holds many counts of this clonotype. V is TRBV12-3 or TRBV12-4 and J is TRBJ1-2; D is unresolved. CDR3 length equals 12 residues. V lost 6 bases and J 1 base, leaving 6 bases between the germline ends. The chain's CDR3 is CASRPFNYGYTF. CDR3 DNA: TGTGCCAGCAGGCCCTTTAACTATGGCTACACCTTC.

Comment on this clonotype: At one end, the junction sequence differs from germline, possibly due to a read error. The chain's CDR3 is CVSSWTSGGNTGELFF. The CDR3 DNA reads TGCGTCAGCAGCTGGACTAGTGGGGGAAACACCGGGGAGCTGTTTTTT. The V call is TRBV5-1, the J call TRBJ2-2; 7 nucleotides match TRBD2. CDR1 and CDR2 from the germline V gene are SGHRS and YFSETQ. The CDR3 spans 16 residues.

This clonotype showed up many times. J is TRBJ1-2 and V is TRBV5-1; D possibly corresponds to TRBD1 (5 bases). This CDR3 has 14 residues. CDR1 and CDR2 (germline): SGHRS, YFSETQ. Deletions cut 0 bases from V and 7 bases from J, with 13 bases between. The CDR3 DNA sequence: TGCGCCAGCAGCTTGGGCGGAGGGGAAGGTGGCTACACCTTC. It encodes CASSLGGGEGGYTF.

The table lists this clonotype with many counts. The V call is TRBV7-2, the J call TRBJ2-1; D might be TRBD1 or TRBD2, each matching 7 bases. The CDR3 contains 13 residues. Germline CDR1 SGHTA, CDR2 FQGNSA. The ends were cut back, 4 bases at V and 12 bases at J, with 16 bases in the middle. The CDR3 is CASSSHRGGGQFF. CDR3 DNA: TGTGCCAGCAGCTCTCACAGGGGAGGGGGGCAGTTCTTC.

The table lists this clonotype with many counts. The V gene is TRBV30, the J gene TRBJ2-7; D is undetermined. Trimming cost V 1 base and J 7 bases, with 17 bases left between them. Looked up from germline, CDR1 is GTSNPN and CDR2 is SVGIG (reference sequence). The CDR3 loop spans 14 amino acids. CDR3 sequence reads: CAWSAPARSGEQYF. DNA for the CDR3: TGTGCCTGGAGTGCTCCAGCGCGCTCCGGGGAGCAGTACTTC.

This clonotype was counted at least ten times. The rearrangement uses TRBV28 and TRBJ1-2; 8 bases map to TRBD1. V gave up 6 bases and J gave up 3 bases; unmatched junction bases: 9. The CDR3 sequence is 15 residues long. Germline CDR1 reads MDHEN; CDR2 reads SYDVKM. CDR3 sequence (DNA): TGTGCCAGCAGCGCGACCCCACAGGGGGACTATGGCTACACCTTC. This encodes CASSATPQGDYGYTF.

This clonotype showed up many times. This chain uses TRBV3-1 with TRBJ1-1; D gene uncertain. Trimming took 4 bases from V and 6 from J, leaving 9 bases between them. The CDR3 runs 12 residues. CDR1 is LGHDT and CDR2 is YNNKEL in the germline V gene (reference sequence). Here the CDR3 reads CASSPLRAEAFF. The CDR3, as DNA: TGTGCCAGCAGCCCACTTAGAGCTGAAGCTTTCTTT.